These T cell receptor beta chains were read from a single sample in a study of monozygotic twins with inflammatory bowel disease. TCRdb reprocessed the 5' RACE reads, with one entry per CDR3 protein and no DNA. In all, the sample yields 200,000 to 250,000 distinct CDR3 sequences. The sequenced sample was blood. All receptors come from a human donor with ulcerative colitis or Crohn's disease, or a healthy co-twin of an affected twin (not recorded which). CDR3s include the opening cysteine and the closing phenylalanine or tryptophan. Each record gives: J gene, V gene, CDR3 protein.

j_call: TRBJ2-1
v_call: TRBV12-3/TRBV12-4
cdr3_aa: CASSFDSTYNEQFF

j_call: TRBJ2-3
v_call: TRBV7-8
cdr3_aa: CASSFRGGAADTQYF

j_call: TRBJ2-1
v_call: TRBV5-1
cdr3_aa: CASSLAMGDGGEQFF

j_call: TRBJ2-4
v_call: TRBV7-2
cdr3_aa: CASSFQAGLAKNIQYF

j_call: TRBJ1-2
v_call: TRBV2
cdr3_aa: CASSVRGRRGYTF

j_call: TRBJ2-7
v_call: TRBV27
cdr3_aa: CASSFGITNKEQYF

j_call: TRBJ1-3
v_call: TRBV7-2
cdr3_aa: CASSLATGQISGNTIYF

j_call: TRBJ1-1
v_call: TRBV14
cdr3_aa: CASSQEVGGISEAFF

j_call: TRBJ1-1
v_call: TRBV6-5
cdr3_aa: CASSVLNLNTEAFF

j_call: TRBJ2-7
v_call: TRBV6-1
cdr3_aa: CASSEDSQYYEQYF

j_call: TRBJ2-1
v_call: TRBV30
cdr3_aa: CASGTGGHNEQFF

j_call: TRBJ2-2
v_call: TRBV10-3
cdr3_aa: CAINQPGLNGELFF

j_call: TRBJ2-5
v_call: TRBV18
cdr3_aa: CASSPPNRETQYF

j_call: TRBJ1-5
v_call: TRBV6-1
cdr3_aa: CASTVLGPRYSNQPQHF

j_call: TRBJ2-7
v_call: TRBV20-1
cdr3_aa: CSASPSGTYEQYF

j_call: TRBJ2-7
v_call: TRBV5-1
cdr3_aa: CASSPLLAGGSEQYF

j_call: TRBJ2-1
v_call: TRBV19
cdr3_aa: CASSISRGNNEQFF

j_call: TRBJ2-1
v_call: TRBV29-1
cdr3_aa: CSVEESSYNEQFF

j_call: TRBJ2-7
v_call: TRBV28
cdr3_aa: CASRPHYNSYEQYF

j_call: TRBJ2-3
v_call: TRBV2
cdr3_aa: CASSPQQDTQYF

j_call: TRBJ2-1
v_call: TRBV3-1
cdr3_aa: CASSLRSGTSGYNEQFF

j_call: TRBJ1-4
v_call: TRBV20-1
cdr3_aa: CSASTRLEQEKLFF

j_call: TRBJ1-2
v_call: TRBV7-2
cdr3_aa: CASSSGPAYGYTF

j_call: TRBJ2-6
v_call: TRBV3-1
cdr3_aa: CASTQIGQGIPGANVLTF

j_call: TRBJ1-2
v_call: TRBV10-3
cdr3_aa: CAISPDRREGYTF

j_call: TRBJ2-1
v_call: TRBV5-1
cdr3_aa: CASSFGGTDYNEQFF

j_call: TRBJ2-3
v_call: TRBV12-3/TRBV12-4
cdr3_aa: CASSSRGTDTQYF

j_call: TRBJ2-1
v_call: TRBV6-2/TRBV6-3
cdr3_aa: CASSFFGERNEQFF

j_call: TRBJ1-2
v_call: TRBV5-1
cdr3_aa: CASSLGPAKGYTF